Following are 3 T cell receptor beta chains from one sample sequenced in a study of human T cells and chemical hapten exposure. In the library, unique molecular identifiers were attached to individual cDNA molecules. TCRdb re-analysed the reads in MiXCR, keeping a single row per CDR3 protein. Among 120,000 or so distinct CDR3 sequences listed, approximately 9.3% were seen once. Total RNA was isolated from whole blood that had not been fractionated. Material: whole blood. The origin of the receptors is a human donor in good health. Some clones in this sample may be carry-over from other donors' samples.

This chain uses TRBV7-9 with TRBJ1-3; maybe TRBD1 (5 bases). The CDR3 is made up of 14 amino acids. V dropped 6 bases and J dropped 2 bases, with 11 bases sitting between them. Germline V gene data show CDR1 as SEHNR and CDR2 as FQNEAQ (reference sequence). CDR3: CASSGAGAGNTIYF. The CDR3 nucleotides read TGTGCCAGCAGTGGTGCGGGGGCTGGAAACACCATATATTTT.

This clonotype appeared a few times. This sequence joins TRBV7-9 and TRBJ2-7, with 9 bases that match TRBD1. With V trimmed by 5 bases and J by 6 bases, 14 bases remained unmatched. Germline V lookup: CDR1 SEHNR, CDR2 FQNEAQ (reference sequence). There are 16 residues in the CDR3. CDR3 loop: CASSPKGGQGLSEQYF. CDR3 nucleotide sequence: TGTGCCAGCAGCCCGAAAGGGGGACAGGGCCTCTCCGAGCAGTACTTC.

There are a few counts of this clonotype. This chain joins TRBV6-6 and TRBJ2-7; TRBD2 might be the D (6 bases). Germline loops: CDR1 MNHNY, CDR2 SVGAGI (reference sequence). The V and J ends lost 4 bases and 1 base respectively, with 11 bases between them. The CDR3 extends over 14 amino acids. The CDR3 DNA follows: TGTGCCAGCAGTTCCTCGGGACTTTCCTACGAGCAGTACTTC. This encodes CASSSSGLSYEQYF.